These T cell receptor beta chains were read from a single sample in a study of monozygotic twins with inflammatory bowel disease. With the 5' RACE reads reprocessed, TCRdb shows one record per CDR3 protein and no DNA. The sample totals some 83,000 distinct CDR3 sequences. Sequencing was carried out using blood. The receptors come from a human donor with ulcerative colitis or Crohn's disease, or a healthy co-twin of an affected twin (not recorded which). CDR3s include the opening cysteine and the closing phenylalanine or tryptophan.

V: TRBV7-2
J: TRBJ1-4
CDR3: CASSRDRGTNEKLFF

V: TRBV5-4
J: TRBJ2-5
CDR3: CASSPGQGRGTQYF

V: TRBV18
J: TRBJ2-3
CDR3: CASSRPAVAGGSTDTQYF

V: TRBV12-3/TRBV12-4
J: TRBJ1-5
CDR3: CASSFYGLNQPQHF

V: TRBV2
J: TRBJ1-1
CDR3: CASSDTLNTEAFF

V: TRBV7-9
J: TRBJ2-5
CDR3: CASSPGHETRETQYF

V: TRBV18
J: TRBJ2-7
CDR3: CASSPDSWTYEQYF

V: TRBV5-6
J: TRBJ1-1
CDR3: CASSLALIGKAFF

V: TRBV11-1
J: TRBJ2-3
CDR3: CASSLAGPRGLQTDTQYF

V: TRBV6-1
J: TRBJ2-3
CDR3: CASSGAGGQGGGDTQYF

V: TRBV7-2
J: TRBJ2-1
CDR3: CASSWDYHEQFF

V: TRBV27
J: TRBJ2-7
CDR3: CASSSSNEQYF

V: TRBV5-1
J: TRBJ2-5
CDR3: CASSMGQQETQYF

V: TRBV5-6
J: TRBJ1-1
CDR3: CASSWAGTGSEAFF

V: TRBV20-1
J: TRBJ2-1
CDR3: CSARIGTSLNEQFF

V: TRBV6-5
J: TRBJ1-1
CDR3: CASSYSGLNTEAFF

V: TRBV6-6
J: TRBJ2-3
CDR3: CASSYDQGPDTQYF

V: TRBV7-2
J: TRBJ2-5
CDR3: CASRQSGGPPTQYF

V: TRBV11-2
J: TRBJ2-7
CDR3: CASSFGGVNYEQYF

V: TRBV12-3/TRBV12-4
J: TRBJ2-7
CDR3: CASSTETYEQYF

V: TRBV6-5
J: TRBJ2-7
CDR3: CASSLGKVNEQYF

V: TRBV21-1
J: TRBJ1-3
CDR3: CASSRAPSGNTIYF

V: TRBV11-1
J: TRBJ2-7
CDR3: CASSPEGNEQYF

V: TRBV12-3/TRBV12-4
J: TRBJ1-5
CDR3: CASSGEAFWGSPNQPQHF

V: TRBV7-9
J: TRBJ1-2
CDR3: CASSPQGRNGYTF

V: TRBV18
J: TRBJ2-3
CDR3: CASTGGPSTDTQYF

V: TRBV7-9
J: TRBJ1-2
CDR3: CASSLEQGTIGSGYTF

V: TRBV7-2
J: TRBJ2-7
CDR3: CASSLGLEARYEQYF

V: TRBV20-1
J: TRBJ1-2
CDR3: CSARERTGSNSGYTF

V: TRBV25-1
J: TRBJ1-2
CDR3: CASSPRTRRGYTF

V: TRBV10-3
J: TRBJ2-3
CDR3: CAISGGQGVTDTQYF

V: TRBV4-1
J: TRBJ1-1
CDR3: CASSQVGAVVAFF

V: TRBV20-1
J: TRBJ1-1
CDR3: CSARVRGWGTEAFF

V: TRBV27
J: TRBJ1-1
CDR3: CASSLKPPGGRSNTEAFF

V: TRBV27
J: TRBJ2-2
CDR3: CASSIGQGASTGELFF

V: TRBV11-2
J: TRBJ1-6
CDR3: CASSHDGTGLDSPLHF

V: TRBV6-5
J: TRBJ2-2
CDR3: CASSYSPSGGHTGELFF

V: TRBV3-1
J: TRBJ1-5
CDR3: CASSQEYGNQPQHF

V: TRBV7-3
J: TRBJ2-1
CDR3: CASSLTVGRLNNEQFF

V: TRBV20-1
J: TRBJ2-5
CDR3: CSVLLPGQTKKTQYF

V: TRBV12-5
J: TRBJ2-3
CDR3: CASGPGSGDTQYF

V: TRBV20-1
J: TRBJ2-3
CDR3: CSAYRGGTDTQYF

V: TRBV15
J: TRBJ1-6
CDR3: CATSRDQGNNSPLHF

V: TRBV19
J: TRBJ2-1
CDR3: CASSISGGTDEQFF

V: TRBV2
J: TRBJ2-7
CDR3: CASRGQGISYEQYF

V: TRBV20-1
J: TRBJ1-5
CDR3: CSARSRVGNQPQHF

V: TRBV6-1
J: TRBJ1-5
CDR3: CASSLNLGNSNQPQHF

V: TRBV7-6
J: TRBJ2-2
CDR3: CASSSTSTTSLFTGELFF

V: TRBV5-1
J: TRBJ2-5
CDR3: CASSLRGDPQETQYF

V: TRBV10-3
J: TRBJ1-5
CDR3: CATTGTNSNQPQHF

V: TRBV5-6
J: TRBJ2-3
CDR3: CASSRDTDTQYF

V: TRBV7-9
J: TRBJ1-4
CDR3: CASSSWTGLKEKLFF

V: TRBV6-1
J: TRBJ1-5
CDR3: CASSRNRESNQPQHF

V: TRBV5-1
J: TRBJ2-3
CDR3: CASSSYGGSADTQYF

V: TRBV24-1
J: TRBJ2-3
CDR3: CATSDPHGDTQYF

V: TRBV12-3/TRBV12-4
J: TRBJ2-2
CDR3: CASTQQWTGELFF

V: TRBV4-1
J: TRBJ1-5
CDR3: CASSRFTGGNQPQHF

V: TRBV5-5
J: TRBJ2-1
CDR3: CASSFLAGFRNEQFF